Sequencing of this T cell receptor (beta chain) was carried out in a study of patients and donors after allogeneic stem cell transplantation. This clonotype has a handful of counts. TCRdb fed the RT-PCR reads into MiXCR, producing one record per CDR3 protein. Of hundreds of thousands of distinct CDR3 sequences detected, about 38% appear once; the ten largest clones hold approximately 10%. The clonotype comes from a human donor who was either an allogeneic HSCT recipient or a stem cell or donor lymphocyte infusion donor (not recorded which). It is not recorded whose cells these are; they may come from a transplant donor. Sample: blood, either unsorted or a sorted T cell fraction (not recorded which).

The CDR3: CASRSSGQETQYF. The CDR3 DNA reads as TGCGCCAGCAGATCAAGCGGGCAAGAGACCCAGTACTTC. The chain recombines TRBV5-1 with TRBJ2-5, with D possibly TRBD2 on 6 matching bases. This CDR3 has 13 amino acids. The germline V and J ends were trimmed by 5 bases and 2 bases, with 10 bases remaining between them. Looked up from germline, CDR1 is SGHRS and CDR2 is YFSETQ.